The present T cell receptor (beta chain) was sequenced within a study of cytotoxic CD8 clonotypes in ibrutinib-treated CLL. General study points: On treatment, the uncommon public clonotypes contracted or remained stable.

Points on this clone: Antigen unknown.

Libraries were prepared by immunoSEQ multiplex PCR; TCRdb keeps only in-frame clonotypes and omits some of them. The top ten clones hold roughly 1.9% of a sample with roughly 160,000 clones, about four fifths of them seen once. V dropped 1 base and J dropped 2 bases, with 12 bases sitting between them. Germline CDR1 reads LGHNA; CDR2 reads YSLEER. The CDR3 extends over 16 amino acids. The chain carries TRBV4-3 and TRBJ1-3; D not certain. The material was PBMCs, obtained after 12 months of ibrutinib treatment. The TCR comes from a human donor with chronic lymphocytic leukemia. This CDR3 reads CASSQGWSDTGNTIYF. The CDR3 nucleotides are TGCGCCAGCAGCCAAGGTTGGTCAGACACTGGAAACACCATATATTTT.